Included here is one TCR beta chain sequence, with context. Its cognate antigen is unknown. TCRdb re-analysed the reads in MiXCR, keeping a single row per CDR3 protein. The sample includes 750,000 to 900,000 distinct CDR3 sequences, under 35% seen only once; the top ten take roughly 13%. The data were obtained in a study of T cell repertoires in cytomegalovirus infection. Overall study: Through public TCR beta signatures, both CMV infection and matching HLA type were indicated.

Study-wide findings and caveats: Summed frequency of shared TCR beta families picked out CMV carriers who also had the relevant HLA. Ex vivo responses were dominated by HLA-C-restricted CMV-specific TCR beta clonotypes.

Trimming cost V 5 bases and J 7 bases, with 11 bases left between them. Germline V lookup: CDR1 LNHNV, CDR2 YYDKDF (reference sequence). This CDR3 has 12 amino acids. This material consisted of cultured CD8+ T cells from PBMCs, taken from culture after CMV antigen stimulation. The clonotype was recovered from a human donor in good health (CMV status not recorded). Some clones in this sample may be carry-over from other donors' samples. The chain couples TRBV15 to TRBJ1-1; tentatively, D is TRBD1 (6 bases). The CDR3 bases are TGTGCCACCAGCCAGGGGACTGGTGAAGCTTTCTTT. This encodes CATSQGTGEAFF.